This is a list of T cell receptor beta chains from one sample in a study of blood T cell repertoires in COVID-19. Profiling relied on immunoSEQ multiplex PCR, and the TCRdb table lists in-frame clones only, not all of them. Of fewer than 250,000 clones listed, approximately 84% are singletons. The sequenced material came from peripheral blood. Every receptor here comes from a man aged 50-59 years with acute or convalescent COVID-19. Each CDR3 is given with its conserved first and last residue. The D gene is left open where the match is weak. Some rows mark clone size as missing; the rest say once, few, many or name a class of expanded clone.

- | TRBJ1-2 | TRBV30 | few | CAWSVPQGRYGYTF | TGTGCCTGGAGTGTCCCCCAGGGAAGGTATGGCTACACCTTC
TRBD1 | TRBJ1-2 | TRBV5-6 | - | CASSLVDRALYGYTF | TGTGCCAGCAGCTTGGTGGACAGGGCTCTCTATGGCTACACCTTC
- | TRBJ2-7 | TRBV13 | - | CASSLVGRWRGAYEQYF | TGTGCCAGCAGCTTAGTCGGCAGGTGGCGGGGAGCCTACGAGCAGTACTTC
- | TRBJ1-1 | TRBV6-5 | - | CASKQGSTEAFF | TGTGCCAGCAAACAGGGATCCACTGAAGCTTTCTTT
TRBD1 | TRBJ1-6 | TRBV11-2 | - | CASSPQGVGQEDSPLHF | TGTGCCAGCAGCCCCCAGGGGGTTGGGCAGGAAGATTCACCCCTCCACTTT
- | TRBJ1-5 | TRBV2 | - | CASSAESNQPQHF | TGTGCCAGCAGTGCCGAGAGCAATCAGCCCCAGCATTTT
- | TRBJ1-6 | TRBV19 | - | CASSISGPSNSPLHF | TGTGCCAGTAGTATCAGTGGACCTAGCAATTCACCCCTCCACTTT
TRBD2 | TRBJ2-1 | TRBV28 | - | CASSLTLAGGLNEQFF | TGTGCCAGCAGTCTTACCCTAGCGGGAGGGCTCAATGAGCAGTTCTTC
- | TRBJ1-1 | TRBV6-5 | - | CASNIPGHLNTEAFF | TGTGCCAGCAACATACCGGGACATCTGAACACTGAAGCTTTCTTT
- | TRBJ2-3 | TRBV18 | - | CASSPNLETDTQYF | TGTGCCAGCTCACCCAATCTAGAAACAGATACGCAGTATTTT
- | TRBJ2-3 | TRBV24-1 | - | CATSDITAGLDTQYF | TGTGCCACCAGTGATATCACTGCCGGTTTAGATACGCAGTATTTT
- | TRBJ2-1 | TRBV5-6 | once | CASSKRETRQFF | TGTGCCAGCAGCAAAAGAGAAACTAGGCAGTTCTTC
- | TRBJ2-2 | TRBV6-5 | few | CASSGSINAGELFF | TGTGCCAGCAGCGGGAGTATCAACGCCGGGGAGCTGTTTTTT
- | TRBJ2-7 | TRBV19 | - | CASTPSGQGFYEQYF | TGTGCCAGTACCCCCAGCGGGCAGGGTTTTTACGAGCAGTACTTC
TRBD1 | TRBJ1-2 | TRBV28 | - | CASSTGQGVVGYTF | TGTGCCAGCAGTACGGGACAGGGGGTCGTAGGCTACACCTTC
- | TRBJ2-5 | TRBV27 | - | CASSELRRETQYF | TGTGCCAGCTCGGAGTTAAGGAGAGAGACCCAGTACTTC
TRBD1 | TRBJ2-7 | TRBV11-2 | - | CASSPGTGGPFTYEQYF | TGTGCCAGCAGCCCTGGGACAGGGGGCCCCTTCACCTACGAGCAGTACTTC
TRBD2 | TRBJ2-2 | TRBV4-1 | - | CASSQAPGLAAAELFF | TGCGCCAGCAGCCAAGCGCCGGGACTAGCGGCTGCGGAGCTGTTTTTT